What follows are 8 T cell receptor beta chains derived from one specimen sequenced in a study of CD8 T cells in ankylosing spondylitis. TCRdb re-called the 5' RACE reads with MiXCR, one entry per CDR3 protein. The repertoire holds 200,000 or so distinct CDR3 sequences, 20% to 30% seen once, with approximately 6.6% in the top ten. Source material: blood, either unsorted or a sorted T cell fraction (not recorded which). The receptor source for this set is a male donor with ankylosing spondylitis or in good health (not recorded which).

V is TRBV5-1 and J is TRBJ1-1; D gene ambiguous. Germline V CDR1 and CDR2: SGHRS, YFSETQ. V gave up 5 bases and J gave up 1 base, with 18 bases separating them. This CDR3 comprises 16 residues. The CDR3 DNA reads TGCGCCAGCAGTCCCTACGGACCGCGGAAGAACACTGAAGCTTTCTTT. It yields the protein CASSPYGPRKNTEAFF. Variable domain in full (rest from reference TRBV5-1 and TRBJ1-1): KAGVTQTPRYLIKTRGQQVTLSCSPISGHRSVSWYQQTPGQGLQFLFEYFSETQRNKGNFPGRFSGRQFSNSRSEMNVSTLELGDSALYLCASSPYGPRKNTEAFFGQGTRLTVV.

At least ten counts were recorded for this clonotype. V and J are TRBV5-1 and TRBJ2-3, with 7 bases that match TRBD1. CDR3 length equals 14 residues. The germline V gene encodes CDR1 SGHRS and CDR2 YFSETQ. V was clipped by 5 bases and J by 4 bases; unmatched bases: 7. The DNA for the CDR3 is TGCGCCAGCAGACAGGGACAGAGAGCAGATACGCAGTATTTT. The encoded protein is CASRQGQRADTQYF. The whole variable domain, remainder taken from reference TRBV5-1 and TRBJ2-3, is KAGVTQTPRYLIKTRGQQVTLSCSPISGHRSVSWYQQTPGQGLQFLFEYFSETQRNKGNFPGRFSGRQFSNSRSEMNVSTLELGDSALYLCASRQGQRADTQYFGPGTRLTVL.

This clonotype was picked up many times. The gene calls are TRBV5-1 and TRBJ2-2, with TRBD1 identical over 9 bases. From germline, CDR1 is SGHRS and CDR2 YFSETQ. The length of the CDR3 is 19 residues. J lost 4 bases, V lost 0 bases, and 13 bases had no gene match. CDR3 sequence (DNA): TGCGCCAGCAGCTTGGCCTTCAGGGACAGGGAGGTCTCCACCGGGGAGCTGTTTTTT. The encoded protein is CASSLAFRDREVSTGELFF. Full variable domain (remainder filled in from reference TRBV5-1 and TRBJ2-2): KAGVTQTPRYLIKTRGQQVTLSCSPISGHRSVSWYQQTPGQGLQFLFEYFSETQRNKGNFPGRFSGRQFSNSRSEMNVSTLELGDSALYLCASSLAFRDREVSTGELFFGEGSRLTVL.

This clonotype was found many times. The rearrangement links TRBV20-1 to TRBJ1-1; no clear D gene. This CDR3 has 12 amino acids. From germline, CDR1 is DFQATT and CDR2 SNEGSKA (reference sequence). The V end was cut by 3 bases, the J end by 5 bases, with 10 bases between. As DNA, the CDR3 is TGCAGTGCTAGTCGCATTCATACTGAAGCTTTCTTT. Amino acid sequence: CSASRIHTEAFF.

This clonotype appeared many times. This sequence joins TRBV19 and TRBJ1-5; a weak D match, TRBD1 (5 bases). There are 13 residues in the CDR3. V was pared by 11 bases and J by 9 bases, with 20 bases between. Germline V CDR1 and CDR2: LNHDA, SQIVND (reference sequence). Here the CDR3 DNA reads TGTGCCCACACCGCCTCCAGGGCCAGGCCCCAGCATTTT. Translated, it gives CAHTASRARPQHF.

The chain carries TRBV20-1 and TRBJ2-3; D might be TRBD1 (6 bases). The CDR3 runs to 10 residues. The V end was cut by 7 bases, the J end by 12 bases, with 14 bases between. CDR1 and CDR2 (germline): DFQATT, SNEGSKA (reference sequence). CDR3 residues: CSVQAGVQYF. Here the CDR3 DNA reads TGCAGTGTACAAGCAGGGGTACAGTATTTT.

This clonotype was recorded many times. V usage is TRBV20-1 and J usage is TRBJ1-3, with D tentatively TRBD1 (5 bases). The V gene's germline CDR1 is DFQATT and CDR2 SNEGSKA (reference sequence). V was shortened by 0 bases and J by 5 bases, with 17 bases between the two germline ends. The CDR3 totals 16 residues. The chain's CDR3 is CSARDNAGTYRNTIYF. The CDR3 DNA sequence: TGCAGTGCTAGAGATAACGCAGGGACCTATCGAAACACCATATATTTT.

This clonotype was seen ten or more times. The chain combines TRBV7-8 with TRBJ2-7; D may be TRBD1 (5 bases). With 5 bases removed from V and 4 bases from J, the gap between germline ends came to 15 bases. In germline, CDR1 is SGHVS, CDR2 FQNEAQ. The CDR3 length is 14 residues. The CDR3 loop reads CASSPGSRVYEQYF. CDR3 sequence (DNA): TGTGCCAGCAGCCCAGGGTCTAGGGTGTACGAGCAGTACTTC. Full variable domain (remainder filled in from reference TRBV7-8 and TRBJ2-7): GAGVSQSPRYKVAKRGQDVALRCDPISGHVSLFWYQQALGQGPEFLTYFQNEAQLDKSGLPSDRFFAERPEGSVSTLKIQRTQQEDSAVYLCASSPGSRVYEQYFGPGTRLTVT.